This TCR beta chain comes out of a study of shared clonotypes between healthy human individuals. Worth noting for this clone: What it binds is not known.

The length of the CDR3 is 14 residues. J was trimmed by 2 bases and V by 4 bases; bases with no gene match: 7. Germline V CDR1 and CDR2: SQVTM, ANQGSEA. Study outcomes and limitations: Incompleteness in sorted-subset sequencing, despite large depth, was shown by rarefaction. Clonotype sharing among donors, it was expected, would be affected by sequencing depth.

Libraries were prepared by immunoSEQ multiplex PCR; TCRdb keeps only in-frame clonotypes and omits some of them. Among hundreds of thousands of clones listed, 85% to 95% were seen once. Naive-designated CD8 cells lacked CD45RO, were positively enriched for CCR7, and omitted terminally differentiated effector memory CD45RA+ cells. Input material: naive CD8+ T cells sorted from blood. This TCR derives from a woman aged 25 to 39 in good health. V gene TRBV29-1 combines with J gene TRBJ2-7; the match to TRBD2 covers 8 bases. CDR3 sequence: CSVVWGGGTYEQYF. In nucleotides, the CDR3 is TGCAGCGTTGTTTGGGGCGGGGGGACCTACGAGCAGTACTTC.